This is a list of T cell receptor beta chains from one sample in a study of CD8+CD57+ T cells in acquired aplastic anemia. Using its own MiXCR run on the reads, TCRdb lists one record per CDR3 protein. The table has more than 150,000 distinct CDR3 sequences, over 60% seen once. The sample was sorted CD4+, CD8+, or CD8+CD57+ T cells (not recorded which) from PBMCs. The receptors come from a human donor with severe aplastic anemia or a healthy control (not recorded which). CDR3s leave out the opening cysteine and the closing phenylalanine or tryptophan.

>TRBJ2-7|TRBV7-9
ASSLDLAGTPYEQY
>TRBJ2-7|TRBV12-3/TRBV12-4
ASSLGLAASYEQY
>TRBJ2-1|TRBV19
ASSPSPGGQNNEQF
>TRBJ2-7|TRBV7-9
ASSQDRGRGEQY
>TRBJ1-3|TRBV14
ASRTVSGNTIY
>TRBJ2-5|TRBV7-3
ASSTYSGRGETQY
>TRBJ2-1|TRBV20-1
SAREGVANEQF
>TRBJ1-6|TRBV7-2
ASSFQTGGGSPLH
>TRBJ1-1|TRBV15
ATSREEGSEAF
>TRBJ2-2|TRBV7-9
ASSLEPGANTGELF
>TRBJ1-3|TRBV6-5
ASSYGPVISSGNTIY
>TRBJ1-5|TRBV15
ATSSLGVSNQPQH
>TRBJ2-2|TRBV12-3/TRBV12-4
ASIGVGGGNTGELF
>TRBJ2-5|TRBV19
ASSISTGFLRETQY
>TRBJ1-1|TRBV2
ASSPSGVGTGGEAF
>TRBJ2-3|TRBV29-1
SAGDRTTDTQY
>TRBJ1-1|TRBV5-1
ASSLGHQNTEAF
>TRBJ2-5|TRBV20-1
SARQTSGQETQY
>TRBJ1-2|TRBV7-9
ASSLGAGANYGYT
>TRBJ2-3|TRBV7-3
ASSLGLAGGTTDTQY
>TRBJ2-3|TRBV15
ATSAGLAAGTDTQY
>TRBJ1-5|TRBV2
ASQRTGLDQPQH
>TRBJ1-6|TRBV7-7
ASSLAGTGTYNSPLH
>TRBJ2-1|TRBV25-1
ASSEYRGDEQF
>TRBJ1-2|TRBV20-1
SASRAAWGYT
>TRBJ2-2|TRBV20-1
SAGGQLNTGELF
>TRBJ2-7|TRBV20-1
SAALMGEQY